The 8 T cell receptor beta chains in this list originate from one sample, sequenced in a study of T-cell memory formation after mild COVID-19. Each CDR3 protein is one row after TCRdb ran MiXCR on the 5' RACE reads. The sample has 470,000 or so distinct CDR3 sequences, roughly 18% seen once. Specimen: PBMCs or a T cell subset sorted from them (not recorded which). These receptor sequences come from an adult woman who had mild COVID-19 (a few samples of this study predate the infection). Cell type and time point are not known.

In DNA, the CDR3 is TGTGCCAGCAGCCAGCGGGGTACTAGCGGGAGCTTCTCCGAGCAGTACTTC. Residues: CASSQRGTSGSFSEQYF. V usage is TRBV4-2 and J usage is TRBJ2-7, with TRBD2 matching 11 bases. The CDR3 has 17 amino acids. V lost 3 bases to trimming and J lost 6 bases; unmatched junction nucleotides: 13. Germline assignment: CDR1 LGHNA and CDR2 YNFKEQ.

The chain links TRBV20-1 to TRBJ2-5; D not certain. This CDR3 comprises 13 residues. The germline V gene encodes CDR1 DFQATT and CDR2 SNEGSKA (reference sequence). Trimming took off 5 bases at V and 3 bases at J, with 13 bases between the two ends. CDR3: CSAWAQLKETQYF. CDR3 coding DNA: TGCAGTGCTTGGGCCCAGTTAAAAGAGACCCAGTACTTC.

J is TRBJ2-5 and V is TRBV18; no firm D call. Trimming took off 4 bases at V and 2 bases at J, with 8 bases between the two ends. Germline V gene lookup returns CDR1 KGHSH and CDR2 LQKENI. The CDR3 is 13 amino acids. The CDR3 DNA reads as TGTGCCAGCTCACGCGGACGGCAAGAGACCCAGTACTTC. Translating gives CASSRGRQETQYF.

The chain joins TRBV30 to TRBJ1-2, with D tentatively TRBD1 (5 bases). The CDR3 is 13 amino acids. V was trimmed by 5 bases and J by 2 bases, leaving 12 bases between them. Per the germline V gene, CDR1 is GTSNPN and CDR2 is SVGIG (reference sequence). This CDR3 is CAWRSPGNYGYTF. The CDR3 DNA sequence: TGTGCCTGGCGATCCCCAGGGAACTATGGCTACACCTTC.

This clonotype showed up just a few times. This sequence joins TRBV4-1 and TRBJ2-4; TRBD2 matches 8 bases. Trimming took 0 bases from V and 6 from J; bases not matched to a gene: 16. The CDR3 contains 19 residues. CDR1 MGHRA and CDR2 YSYEKL come from the germline V gene. CDR3 sequence reads: CASSQDKASGGVLGNIQYF. The CDR3 nucleotides are TGCGCCAGCAGCCAAGATAAGGCGAGCGGGGGAGTTCTGGGAAACATTCAGTACTTC.

In its sample, this clonotype was seen a few times. An end of the junction does not agree with germline; a read error may underlie this. The genes are TRBV7-9 and TRBJ1-2, with D possibly TRBD1 on 6 matching bases. Germline lookup yields CDR1 SEHNR and CDR2 FQNEAQ (reference sequence). This CDR3 spans 13 amino acids. The CDR3 DNA reads as TGTGCCAGCAGCCTAGCAGGGGAGTTAGGCTACACCTTC. It is translated as CASSLAGELGYTF.

V usage is TRBV9 and J usage is TRBJ2-2; D perhaps matches TRBD2 (6 bases). Germline CDR1 is SGDLS and CDR2 is YYNGEE. V was cut by 4 bases and J by 0 bases, with 13 bases left in between. CDR3 size: 16 residues. The CDR3 sequence: CASSLTSSANTGELFF. For the CDR3, the DNA is TGTGCCAGCAGCCTAACTAGCTCGGCGAACACCGGGGAGCTGTTTTTT.

This chain uses TRBV30 with TRBJ1-1; D gene unclear. Trimming cost V 5 bases and J 0 bases, with 13 bases left between them. Germline lookup yields CDR1 GTSNPN and CDR2 SVGIG (reference sequence). The CDR3 is 14 residues long. The CDR3 coding sequence is TGTGCCTGGTTCACCGGCAGGCTGAACACTGAAGCTTTCTTT. Protein sequence: CAWFTGRLNTEAFF.